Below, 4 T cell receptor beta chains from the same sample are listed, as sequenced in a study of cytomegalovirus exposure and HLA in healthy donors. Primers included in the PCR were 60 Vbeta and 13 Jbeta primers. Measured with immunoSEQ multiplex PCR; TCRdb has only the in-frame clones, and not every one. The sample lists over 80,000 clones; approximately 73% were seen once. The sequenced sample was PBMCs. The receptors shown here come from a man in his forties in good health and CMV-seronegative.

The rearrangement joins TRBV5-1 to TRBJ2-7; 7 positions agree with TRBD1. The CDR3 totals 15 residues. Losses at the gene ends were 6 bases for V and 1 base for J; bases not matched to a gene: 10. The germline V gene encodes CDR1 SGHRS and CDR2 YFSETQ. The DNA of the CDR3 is TGCGCCAGCAAATCGAAACCGGGACAGTCCTACGAGCAGTACTTC. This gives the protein CASKSKPGQSYEQYF.

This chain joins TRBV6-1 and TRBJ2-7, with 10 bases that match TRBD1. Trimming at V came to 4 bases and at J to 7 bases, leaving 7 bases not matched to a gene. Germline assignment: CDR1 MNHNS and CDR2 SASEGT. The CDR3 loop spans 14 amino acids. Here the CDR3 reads CASSATGGAGEQYF. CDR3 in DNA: TGTGCCAGCAGTGCGACAGGGGGCGCGGGAGAGCAGTACTTC.

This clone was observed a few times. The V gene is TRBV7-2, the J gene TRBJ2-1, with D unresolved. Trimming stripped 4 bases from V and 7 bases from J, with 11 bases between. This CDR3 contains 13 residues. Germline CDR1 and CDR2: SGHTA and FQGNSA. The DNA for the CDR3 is TGTGCCAGCAGCTCACTGGTTGAGAATGAGCAGTTCTTC. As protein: CASSSLVENEQFF.

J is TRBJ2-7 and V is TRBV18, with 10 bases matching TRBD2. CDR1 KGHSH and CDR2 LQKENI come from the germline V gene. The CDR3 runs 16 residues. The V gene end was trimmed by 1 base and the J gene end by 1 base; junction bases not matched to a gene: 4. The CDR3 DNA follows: TGTGCCAGCTCACCACGGCTAGCGGGGGTTTCCTACGAGCAGTACTTC. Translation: CASSPRLAGVSYEQYF.